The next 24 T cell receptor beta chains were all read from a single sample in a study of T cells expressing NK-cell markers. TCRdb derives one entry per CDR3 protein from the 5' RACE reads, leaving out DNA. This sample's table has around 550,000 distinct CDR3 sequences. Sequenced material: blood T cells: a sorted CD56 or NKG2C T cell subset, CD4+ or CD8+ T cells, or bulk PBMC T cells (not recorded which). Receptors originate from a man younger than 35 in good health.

The CDR3 protein is CSARESRLAGVKDTQYF. The chain has TRBV20-1 and TRBJ2-3; the TCRdb call, TRBD2, lacks DNA for checking. The CDR3 spans 17 residues. In germline, CDR1 is DFQATT, CDR2 SNEGSKA (reference sequence).

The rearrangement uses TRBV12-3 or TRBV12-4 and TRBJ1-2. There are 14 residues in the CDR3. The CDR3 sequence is CASSSRTAGVGYTF.

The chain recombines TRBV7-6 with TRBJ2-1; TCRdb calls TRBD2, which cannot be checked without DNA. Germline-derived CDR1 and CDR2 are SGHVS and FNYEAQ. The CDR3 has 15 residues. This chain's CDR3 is CASSSRYGRANEQFF.

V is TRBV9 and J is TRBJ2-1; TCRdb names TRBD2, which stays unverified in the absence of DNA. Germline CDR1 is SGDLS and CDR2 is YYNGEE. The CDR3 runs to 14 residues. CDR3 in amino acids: CASSGPNVLNEQFF. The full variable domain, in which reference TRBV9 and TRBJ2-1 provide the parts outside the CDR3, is DSGVTQTPKHLITATGQRVTLRCSPRSGDLSVYWYQQSLDQGLQFLIQYYNGEERAKGNILERFSAQQFPDLHSELNLSSLELGDSALYFCASSGPNVLNEQFFGPGTRLTVL.

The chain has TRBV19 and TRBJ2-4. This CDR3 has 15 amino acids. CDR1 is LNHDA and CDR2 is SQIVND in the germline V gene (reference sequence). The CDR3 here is CASSIRNSGKNIQYF.

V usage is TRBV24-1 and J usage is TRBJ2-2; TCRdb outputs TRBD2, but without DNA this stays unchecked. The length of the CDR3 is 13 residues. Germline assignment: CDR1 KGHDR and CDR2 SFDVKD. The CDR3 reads CATRRDSTGELFF.

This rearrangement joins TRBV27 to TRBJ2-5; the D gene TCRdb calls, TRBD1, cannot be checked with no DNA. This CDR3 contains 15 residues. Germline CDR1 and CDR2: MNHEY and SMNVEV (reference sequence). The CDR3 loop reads CASSPGTAVPETQYF.

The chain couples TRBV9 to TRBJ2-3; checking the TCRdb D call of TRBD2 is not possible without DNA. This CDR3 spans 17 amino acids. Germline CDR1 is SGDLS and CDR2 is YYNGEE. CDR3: CASSTKLAGEAGDTQYF.

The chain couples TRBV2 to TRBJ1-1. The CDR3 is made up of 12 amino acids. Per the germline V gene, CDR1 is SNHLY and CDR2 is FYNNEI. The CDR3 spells CASSEGASGAFF.

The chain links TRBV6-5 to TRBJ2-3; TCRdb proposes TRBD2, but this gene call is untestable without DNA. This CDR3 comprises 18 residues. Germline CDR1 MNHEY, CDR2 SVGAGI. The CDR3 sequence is CASSYSWSGGTSTDTQYF.

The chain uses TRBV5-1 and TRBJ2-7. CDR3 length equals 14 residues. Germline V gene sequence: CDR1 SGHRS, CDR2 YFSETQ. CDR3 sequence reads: CASSLAGERYEQYF.

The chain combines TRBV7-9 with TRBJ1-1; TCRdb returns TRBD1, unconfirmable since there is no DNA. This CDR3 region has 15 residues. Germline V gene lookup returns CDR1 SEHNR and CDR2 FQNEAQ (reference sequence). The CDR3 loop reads CASSLDGTGSTEAFF.

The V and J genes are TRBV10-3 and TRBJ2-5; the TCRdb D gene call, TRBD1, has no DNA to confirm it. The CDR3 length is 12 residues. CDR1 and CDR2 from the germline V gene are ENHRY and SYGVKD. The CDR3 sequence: CAIRDMGETQYF.

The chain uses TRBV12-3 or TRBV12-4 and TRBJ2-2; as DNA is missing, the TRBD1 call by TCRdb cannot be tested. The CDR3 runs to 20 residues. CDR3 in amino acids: CASSLGGTAWVRANTGELFF.

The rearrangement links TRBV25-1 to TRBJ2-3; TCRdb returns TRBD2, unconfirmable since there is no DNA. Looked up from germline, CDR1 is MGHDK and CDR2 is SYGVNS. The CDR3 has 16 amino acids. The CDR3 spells CASSEPFGRATDTQYF.

The CDR3 loop reads CASSHSGVPYNEQFF. The gene calls are TRBV3-1 and TRBJ2-1; TCRdb's D call of TRBD2 is untestable without DNA. Germline V CDR1 and CDR2: LGHDT, YNNKEL (reference sequence). The CDR3 contains 15 residues.

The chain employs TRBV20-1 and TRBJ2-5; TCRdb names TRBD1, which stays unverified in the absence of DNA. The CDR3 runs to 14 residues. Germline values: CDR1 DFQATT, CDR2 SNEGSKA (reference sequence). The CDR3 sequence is CSAIRGSPQETQYF.

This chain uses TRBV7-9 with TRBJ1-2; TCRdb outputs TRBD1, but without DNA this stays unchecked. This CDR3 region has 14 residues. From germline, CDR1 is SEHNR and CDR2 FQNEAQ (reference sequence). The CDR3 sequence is CASSSTGGAYGYTF.

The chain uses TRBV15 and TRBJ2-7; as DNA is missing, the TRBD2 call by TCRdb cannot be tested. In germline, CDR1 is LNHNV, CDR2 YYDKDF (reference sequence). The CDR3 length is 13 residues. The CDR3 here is CATRSSVSYEQYF.

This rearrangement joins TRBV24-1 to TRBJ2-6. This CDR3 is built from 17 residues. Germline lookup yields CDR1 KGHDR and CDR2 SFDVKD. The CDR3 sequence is CATSDFPIGAGANVLTF.

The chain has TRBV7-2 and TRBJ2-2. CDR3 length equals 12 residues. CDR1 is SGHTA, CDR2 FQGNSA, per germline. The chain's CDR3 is CASKGHTGELFF.

The CDR3 reads CASSLDVDSGANVLTF. J is TRBJ2-6 and V is TRBV5-1. The germline CDR1 and CDR2 sequences are SGHRS and YFSETQ. The CDR3 contains 16 residues.

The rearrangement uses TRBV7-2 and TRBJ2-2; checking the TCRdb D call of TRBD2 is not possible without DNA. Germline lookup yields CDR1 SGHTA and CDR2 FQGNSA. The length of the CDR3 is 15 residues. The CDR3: CASSLRGANTGELFF.

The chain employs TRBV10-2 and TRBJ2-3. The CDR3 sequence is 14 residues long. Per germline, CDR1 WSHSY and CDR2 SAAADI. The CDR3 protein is CAAAPGGVTDTQYF.